Following are 17 T cell receptor beta chains from one sample sequenced in a study of T-cell reconstitution after alpha-beta-depleted transplantation in children. It was with unique molecular identifiers that the TCRbeta library was prepared. TCRdb reprocessed the PCR reads via MiXCR and lists one record per CDR3 protein. The sample yields roughly 220,000 distinct CDR3 sequences, about 12% seen once. The sequencing here drew on PBMCs from the stem cell graft donor, taken from the stem cell graft. The source is a human donor who donated a stem cell graft to a child with acute lymphoblastic leukemia.

This clonotype was seen at least ten times. This chain connects TRBV7-8 to TRBJ1-3; D gene ambiguous. The CDR3 is made up of 15 amino acids. Trimming removed 1 base from V and 0 bases from J, with 7 bases in between. The V gene's germline CDR1 is SGHVS and CDR2 FQNEAQ. The CDR3 region is CASSLVSPSGNTIYF. The CDR3 DNA reads TGTGCCAGCAGCTTAGTATCTCCCTCTGGAAACACCATATATTTT.

This clonotype appeared many times. V is TRBV12-3 or TRBV12-4 and J is TRBJ2-1; 13 bases map to TRBD2. This CDR3 has 16 amino acids. With 6 bases clipped from V and 1 base from J, the junction kept 3 bases outside the gene matches. CDR3 in amino acids: CASRRTSGRSYNEQFF. The CDR3 region has the DNA TGTGCCAGCAGACGGACTAGCGGGAGATCCTACAATGAGCAGTTCTTC.

This clonotype was picked up many times. This chain uses TRBV5-6 with TRBJ2-2, with D hard to call. The V gene's germline CDR1 is SGHDT and CDR2 YYEEEE. The CDR3 contains 13 residues. Trimming cost V 0 bases and J 10 bases, with 10 bases left between them. CDR3 sequence reads: CASSLGHPEELFF. In DNA form, the CDR3 reads TGTGCCAGCAGCTTGGGACATCCTGAGGAGCTGTTTTTT.

Remarks on this clonotype: A much larger clone is a single base away; this may be a read error. The genes are TRBV19 and TRBJ2-7; perhaps TRBD2 as D (6 bases). With 3 bases removed from V and 5 bases from J, the gap between germline ends came to 17 bases. The CDR3 totals 15 residues. CDR1 is LNHDA and CDR2 is SQIVND in the germline V gene (reference sequence). The CDR3 loop reads CASSMGLGIAHEQYF. The CDR3 region has the DNA TGTGCCAGTAGTATGGGACTCGGAATAGCCCACGAGCAGTACTTC.

This clonotype has only a few counts. The chain employs TRBV11-2 and TRBJ2-1, with 16 nucleotides matching TRBD2. Germline V CDR1 and CDR2: SGHAT, FQNNGV. This CDR3 region has 20 residues. V gave up 3 bases and J gave up 7 bases; unmatched junction bases: 15. CDR3 residues: CASSFWGGLAGGPIKNEQFF. DNA of the CDR3: TGTGCCAGCAGCTTTTGGGGGGGACTAGCGGGAGGGCCGATAAAAAATGAGCAGTTCTTC.

This clonotype was counted between two and nine times. This chain connects TRBV6-5 to TRBJ2-6; TRBD2 aligns across 11 bases. The CDR3 extends over 17 amino acids. V gave up 8 bases and J gave up 1 base; unmatched junction bases: 7. CDR1 and CDR2 (germline): MNHEY, SVGAGI. CDR3 protein: CASRPGLADSGANVLTF. DNA of the CDR3: TGTGCCAGCCGACCGGGACTAGCGGATTCTGGGGCCAACGTCCTGACTTTC.

There are many counts of this clonotype. One junction end disagrees with the germline gene, perhaps due to a read error. The chain employs TRBV9 and TRBJ2-1; TRBD2 matches at 10 bases. This CDR3 is built from 15 residues. CDR1 and CDR2 (germline): SGDLS, YYNGEE. Here the CDR3 DNA reads TGTGCCAGCAGCCCCCGGGTAGCGGGGGGAGATTGGGACCACTTC. As protein: CASSPRVAGGDWDHF. Based on the CDR3 plus reference TRBV9 and TRBJ2-1, the full variable domain is DSGVTQTPKHLITATGQRVTLRCSPRSGDLSVYWYQQSLDQGLQFLIQYYNGEERAKGNILERFSAQQFPDLHSELNLSSLELGDSALYFCASSPRVAGGDWDHFGPGTRLTVL.

The sample holds a few counts of this clonotype. V gene TRBV24-1 combines with J gene TRBJ2-5; 7 nucleotides align to TRBD1. The V gene's germline CDR1 is KGHDR and CDR2 SFDVKD. The J segment lost 3 bases and the V segment lost 3 bases, leaving 21 bases of the junction unmatched. This CDR3 comprises 20 residues. In nucleotides, the CDR3 is TGTGCCACCAGTGATCCCCCGGGCCCCCAGACAGGGTGGGCAAAAGAGACCCAGTACTTC. Its translation: CATSDPPGPQTGWAKETQYF.

Ten or more counts support this clonotype. The V call is TRBV20-1, the J call TRBJ2-7, with D unclear. The V and J ends lost 6 bases and 3 bases respectively, with 9 bases between them. The CDR3 contains 11 residues. Germline V gene data show CDR1 as DFQATT and CDR2 as SNEGSKA (reference sequence). The CDR3 protein is CSARLIYEQYF. DNA for the CDR3: TGCAGTGCCAGGCTGATCTACGAGCAGTACTTC.

There are many counts of this clonotype. The chain couples TRBV7-2 to TRBJ1-5; no reliable D call. Trimming took off 5 bases at V and 7 bases at J, with 12 bases between the two ends. The CDR3 length is 13 residues. Germline CDR1 reads SGHTA; CDR2 reads FQGNSA. CDR3 nucleotide sequence: TGTGCCAGCAGCATTGGCGGGAGCCAGCCCCAGCATTTT. This codes for CASSIGGSQPQHF.

This clonotype was found many times. V gene TRBV6-1 combines with J gene TRBJ1-5; D is uncertain. Trimming cost V 6 bases and J 7 bases, with 16 bases left between them. CDR1 MNHNS and CDR2 SASEGT come from the germline V gene. This CDR3 spans 14 amino acids. The CDR3 loop is CASSRLESGQPQHF. In DNA form, the CDR3 reads TGTGCCAGCAGCCGACTAGAAAGTGGACAGCCCCAGCATTTT.

This clonotype showed up many times. The chain uses TRBV29-1 and TRBJ2-7; D gene uncertain. The V and J ends lost 0 bases and 3 bases respectively, with 6 bases between them. CDR1 is SQVTM, CDR2 ANQGSEA, per germline. The CDR3 is 12 amino acids. The CDR3 DNA is TGCAGCGTTGAAGATCAGAGCTACGAGCAGTACTTC. The encoded protein is CSVEDQSYEQYF.

This clonotype showed up many times. CDR3 in DNA: TGTGCCAGCAGTTTAATAGAGACCCAGTACTTC. Protein: CASSLIETQYF. This sequence joins TRBV12-3 or TRBV12-4 and TRBJ2-5; no clear D gene. V was shortened by 2 bases and J by 4 bases, with 2 bases between the two germline ends. The CDR3 has 11 residues.

Remarks on this clonotype: A much larger clone sits a single nucleotide away, making a read error possible. The chain uses TRBV11-2 and TRBJ1-1, with 7 bases fitting TRBD1. This CDR3 has 15 residues. Germline V gene lookup returns CDR1 SGHAT and CDR2 FQNNGV. The CDR3 is CAISPTGDVGTEAFF. CDR3 DNA sequence: TGTGCCATCAGCCCTACAGGGGATGTGGGCACTGAAGCTTTCTTT.

A few counts support this clonotype. Here the CDR3 DNA reads TGTGCCAGCAGCCCGAATACAGGGCGCGAGCAGTACTTC. As protein: CASSPNTGREQYF. The chain recombines TRBV7-9 with TRBJ2-7, with a possible D match to TRBD1 (6 bases). From germline, CDR1 is SEHNR and CDR2 FQNEAQ (reference sequence). There are 13 residues in the CDR3. V dropped 5 bases and J dropped 6 bases, with 14 bases sitting between them.

The table lists this clonotype with many counts. The J gene is TRBJ2-2, the V gene TRBV20-1; weak D call: TRBD1 (5 bases). Trimming stripped 5 bases from V and 0 bases from J, with 7 bases between. The CDR3 contains 13 residues. Germline assignment: CDR1 DFQATT and CDR2 SNEGSKA (reference sequence). The CDR3 DNA reads TGCAGTGCTGTACAGGCGAACACCGGGGAGCTGTTTTTT. It is translated as CSAVQANTGELFF.

This clonotype was found many times. The chain recombines TRBV20-1 with TRBJ2-6; 9 bases match TRBD1. V lost 3 bases to trimming and J lost 3 bases; unmatched junction nucleotides: 9. CDR3 length equals 17 residues. Germline lookup yields CDR1 DFQATT and CDR2 SNEGSKA (reference sequence). Written as DNA, the CDR3 is TGCAGTGCTAGTAGGGGACAGGGAACTGGTGGGGCCAACGTCCTGACTTTC. This sequence encodes CSASRGQGTGGANVLTF.